The following is a T cell receptor beta chain sequence with its context. Original processing notes: Scientists estimated how many nucleated cells there were by amplifying reference gene primers. Sequenced by immunoSEQ multiplex PCR; TCRdb stores in-frame clones only, minus some. V and J calls and clone size are as listed in that table; D and trimming were resolved from the DNA. The data contain some 87,000 clones, about 90% of them singletons. Trimming stripped 1 base from V and 1 base from J, with 7 bases between. The CDR3 spans 14 residues. From germline, CDR1 is SGHNT and CDR2 YENEEA. The data were obtained in a study of blood T cell repertoires in COVID-19. Study overall: There were acute and convalescent COVID-19 samples, and they came from the United States, Italy and Spain. T cells, B-cell-depleted T cells, or PBMCs supplied cDNA or gDNA.

The Seattle patients joined while their infection was active and were tracked longitudinally afterward. The genes are TRBV11-3 and TRBJ1-2, with D uncertain. Sample: peripheral blood. This TCR was recovered from a human donor with COVID-19, enrolled during active disease. The donor label of this sample is uncertain. In nucleotides, the CDR3 is TGTGCCAGCAGCTTAGGTCCAGATAACTATGGCTACACCTTC. Encoded protein: CASSLGPDNYGYTF.